This is a list of T cell receptor beta chains from one sample in a study of blood T cell repertoires in COVID-19. Assay: immunoSEQ multiplex PCR; the TCRdb copy retains only in-frame clones and omits some. The sample comprises about 38,000 clones, 70% to 90% of which are singletons, and roughly 4.8% rests with the top ten. The specimen was peripheral blood. The source of these receptors is a man aged 60 to 75 with COVID-19, enrolled during active disease. CDR3s include the opening cysteine and the closing phenylalanine or tryptophan. D genes are given only for firm matches. Rows may omit the clone size; those that give it use once, few, many or a size class.

v_gene: TRBV6-4
d_gene: .
abundance: .
j_gene: TRBJ1-5
CDR3nt: TGTGCCGATGGTGGCAAGTATAGCAATCAGCCCCAGCATTTT
CDR3aa: CADGGKYSNQPQHF

v_gene: TRBV27
d_gene: TRBD1
abundance: .
j_gene: TRBJ1-2
CDR3nt: TGTGCCAGCAGTTCCAGGACAGGGTTTAGGGCCTTGGGCTATGGCTACACCTTC
CDR3aa: CASSSRTGFRALGYGYTF

v_gene: TRBV20-1
d_gene: .
abundance: .
j_gene: TRBJ1-1
CDR3nt: TGCAGTGCTAGTGGTTTTGAGGTGACTGAAGCTTTCTTT
CDR3aa: CSASGFEVTEAFF

v_gene: TRBV14
d_gene: .
abundance: .
j_gene: TRBJ2-5
CDR3nt: TGTGCCAGCAGCCAAGGGGTAGGGAGAGAGACCCAGTACTTC
CDR3aa: CASSQGVGRETQYF

v_gene: TRBV3-1/TRBV3-2
d_gene: TRBD2
abundance: .
j_gene: TRBJ2-3
CDR3nt: TGTGCCAGCAGCCAAGATACTAGCGGGAGTAGGGGCTCAGATACGCAGTATTTT
CDR3aa: CASSQDTSGSRGSDTQYF

v_gene: TRBV28
d_gene: .
abundance: .
j_gene: TRBJ2-7
CDR3nt: TGTGCCAGCAGCTCAGATTCCGGGTCCCTCCGGCAGTACTTC
CDR3aa: CASSSDSGSLRQYF

v_gene: TRBV6-5
d_gene: .
abundance: medium-sized
j_gene: TRBJ1-1
CDR3nt: TGTGCCAGCAGTTACTCGGCGAACACTGAAGCTTTCTTT
CDR3aa: CASSYSANTEAFF

v_gene: TRBV6-5
d_gene: TRBD2
abundance: .
j_gene: TRBJ2-1
CDR3nt: TGTGCCAGCAGCGGACTAGCGGATGCCAATGAGCAGTTCTTC
CDR3aa: CASSGLADANEQFF

v_gene: TRBV28
d_gene: .
abundance: .
j_gene: TRBJ1-2
CDR3nt: TGTGCCAGCACCCTCGACCGGGGATTGGGGAGCTACACCTTC
CDR3aa: CASTLDRGLGSYTF

v_gene: TRBV7-9
d_gene: TRBD1
abundance: .
j_gene: TRBJ1-4
CDR3nt: TGTGCCAGCAGCTTAGCTTTGGGACAGAATAATGAAAAACTGTTTTTT
CDR3aa: CASSLALGQNNEKLFF

v_gene: TRBV6-5
d_gene: TRBD2
abundance: .
j_gene: TRBJ2-2
CDR3nt: TGTGCCAGCAGTTACGGGACTAGCACCGGGGAGCTGTTTTTT
CDR3aa: CASSYGTSTGELFF

v_gene: TRBV5-6
d_gene: TRBD1
abundance: few
j_gene: TRBJ2-2
CDR3nt: TGTGCCAGCAGATCCACAGGGGGCTTCACCGGGGAGCTGTTTTTT
CDR3aa: CASRSTGGFTGELFF

v_gene: TRBV28
d_gene: TRBD1
abundance: .
j_gene: TRBJ2-6
CDR3nt: TGTGCCAGCCGAATGACAGGGATGAAGGTTGGGGCCAACGTCCTGACTTTC
CDR3aa: CASRMTGMKVGANVLTF

v_gene: TRBV6-6
d_gene: TRBD1
abundance: few
j_gene: TRBJ1-1
CDR3nt: TGTGCCAGCAGTTACACCGGACAGGGGACCACTGAAGCTTTCTTT
CDR3aa: CASSYTGQGTTEAFF